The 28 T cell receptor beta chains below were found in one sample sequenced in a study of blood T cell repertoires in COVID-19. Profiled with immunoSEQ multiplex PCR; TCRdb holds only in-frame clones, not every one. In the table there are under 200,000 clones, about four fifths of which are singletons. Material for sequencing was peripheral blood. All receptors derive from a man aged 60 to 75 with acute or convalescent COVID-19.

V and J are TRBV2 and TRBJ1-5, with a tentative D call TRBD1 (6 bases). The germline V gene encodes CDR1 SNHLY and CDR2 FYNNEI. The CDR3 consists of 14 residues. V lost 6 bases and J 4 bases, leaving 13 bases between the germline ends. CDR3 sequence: CASRDGGANQPQHF. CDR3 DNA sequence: TGTGCCAGCAGGGACGGGGGGGCAAATCAGCCCCAGCATTTT.

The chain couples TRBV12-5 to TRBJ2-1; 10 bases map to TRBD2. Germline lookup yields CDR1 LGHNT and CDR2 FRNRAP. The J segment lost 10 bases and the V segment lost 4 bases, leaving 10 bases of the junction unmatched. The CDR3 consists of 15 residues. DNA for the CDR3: TGTGCTAGTGGTTCCCCTAGCGGGAGAGGGGGGGAGCAGTTCTTC. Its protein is CASGSPSGRGGEQFF. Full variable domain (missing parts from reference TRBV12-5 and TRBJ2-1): DARVTQTPRHKVTEMGQEVTMRCQPILGHNTVFWYRQTMMQGLELLAYFRNRAPLDDSGMPKDRFSAEMPDATLATLKIQPSEPRDSAVYFCASGSPSGRGGEQFFGPGTRLTVL.

CDR3 nucleotides: TGTGCCTGGAGTAGTGGGACAATCTACGAGCAGTACTTC. This gives the protein CAWSSGTIYEQYF. The J gene is TRBJ2-7, the V gene TRBV30, with D perhaps TRBD1 (6 bases). Trimming shortened V by 2 bases and J by 3 bases, and 11 bases separated the two germline ends. CDR1 is GTSNPN, CDR2 SVGIG, per germline (reference sequence). The CDR3 contains 13 residues.

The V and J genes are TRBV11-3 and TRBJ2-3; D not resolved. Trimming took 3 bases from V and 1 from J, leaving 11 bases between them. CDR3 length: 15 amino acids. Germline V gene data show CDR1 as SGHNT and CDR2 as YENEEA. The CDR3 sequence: CASSFSPSGTDTQYF. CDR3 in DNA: TGTGCCAGCAGCTTTAGCCCCTCTGGCACAGATACGCAGTATTTT.

The CDR3 loop reads CASSSLLLEQYF. For the CDR3, the DNA is TGTGCCAGCAGCTCCTTACTACTCGAGCAGTACTTC. This sequence joins TRBV7-9 and TRBJ2-7; D uncertain. Germline V CDR1 and CDR2: SEHNR, FQNEAQ (reference sequence). CDR3 length: 12 residues. Trimming took off 4 bases at V and 6 bases at J, with 10 bases between the two ends.

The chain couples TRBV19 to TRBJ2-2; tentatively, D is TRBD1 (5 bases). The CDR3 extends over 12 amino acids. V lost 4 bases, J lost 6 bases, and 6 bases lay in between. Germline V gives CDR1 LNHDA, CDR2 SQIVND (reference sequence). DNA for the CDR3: TGTGCCAGTAGTAAGGGGTCCGGGGAGCTGTTTTTT. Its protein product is CASSKGSGELFF.

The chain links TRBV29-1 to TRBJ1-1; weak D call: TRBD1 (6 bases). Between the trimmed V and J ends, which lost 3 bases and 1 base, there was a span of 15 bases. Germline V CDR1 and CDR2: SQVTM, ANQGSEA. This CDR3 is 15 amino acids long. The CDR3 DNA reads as TGCAGCGTTGACCGACAGGCACGGGGGAACACTGAAGCTTTCTTT. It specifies CSVDRQARGNTEAFF.

The CDR3 coding sequence is TGTGCTAGTGGCGCCAACCTTGAAATAGAGCCCCAGCATTTT. Translating gives CASGANLEIEPQHF. This chain joins TRBV12-5 and TRBJ1-5, with unresolved D. The ends were cut back, 6 bases at V and 8 bases at J, with 17 bases in the middle. The CDR3 covers 14 residues. Germline-derived CDR1 and CDR2 are LGHNT and FRNRAP.

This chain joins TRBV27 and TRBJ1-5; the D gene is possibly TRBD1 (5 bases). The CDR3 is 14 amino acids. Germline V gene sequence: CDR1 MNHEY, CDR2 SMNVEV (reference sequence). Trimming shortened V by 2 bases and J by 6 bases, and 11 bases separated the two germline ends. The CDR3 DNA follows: TGTGCCAGCAGTTTAAATGGGGGAGGTCAGCCCCAGCATTTT. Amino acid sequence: CASSLNGGGQPQHF.

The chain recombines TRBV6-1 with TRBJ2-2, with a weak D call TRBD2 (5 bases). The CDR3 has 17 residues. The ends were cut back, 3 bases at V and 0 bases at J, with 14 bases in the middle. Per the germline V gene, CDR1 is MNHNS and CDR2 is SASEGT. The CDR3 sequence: CASSERAASANTGELFF. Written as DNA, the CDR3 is TGTGCCAGCAGTGAGAGGGCAGCCTCCGCGAACACCGGGGAGCTGTTTTTT.

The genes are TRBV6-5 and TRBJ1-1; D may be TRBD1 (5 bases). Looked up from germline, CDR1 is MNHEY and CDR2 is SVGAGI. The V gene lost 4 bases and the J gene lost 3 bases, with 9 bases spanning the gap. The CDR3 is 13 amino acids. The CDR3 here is CASSLGGDTEAFF. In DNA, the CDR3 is TGTGCCAGCAGTTTGGGGGGGGACACTGAAGCTTTCTTT.

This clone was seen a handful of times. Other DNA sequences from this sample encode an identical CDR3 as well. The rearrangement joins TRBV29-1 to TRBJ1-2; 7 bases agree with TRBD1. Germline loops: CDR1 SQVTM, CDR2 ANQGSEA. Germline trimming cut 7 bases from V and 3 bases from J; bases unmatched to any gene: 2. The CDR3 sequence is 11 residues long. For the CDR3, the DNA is TGCAGCGCCGGGACAGACTATGGCTACACCTTC. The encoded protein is CSAGTDYGYTF.

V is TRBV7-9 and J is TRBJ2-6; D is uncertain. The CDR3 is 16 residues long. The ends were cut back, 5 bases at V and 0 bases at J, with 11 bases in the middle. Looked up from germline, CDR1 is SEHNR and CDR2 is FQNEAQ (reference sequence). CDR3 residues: CASSGLWSSGANVLTF. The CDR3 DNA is TGTGCCAGCAGCGGCTTGTGGAGCTCTGGGGCCAACGTCCTGACTTTC. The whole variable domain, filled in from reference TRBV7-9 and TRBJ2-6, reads DTGVSQNPRHKITKRGQNVTFRCDPISEHNRLYWYRQTLGQGPEFLTYFQNEAQLEKSRLLSDRFSAERPKGSFSTLEIQRTEQGDSAMYLCASSGLWSSGANVLTFGAGSRLTVL.

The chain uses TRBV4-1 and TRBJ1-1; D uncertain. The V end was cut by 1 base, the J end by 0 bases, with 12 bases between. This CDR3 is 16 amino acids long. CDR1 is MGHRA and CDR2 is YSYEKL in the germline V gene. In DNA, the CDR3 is TGCGCCAGCAGCCAAGGAGAGGCGGGCATGAACACTGAAGCTTTCTTT. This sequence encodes CASSQGEAGMNTEAFF.

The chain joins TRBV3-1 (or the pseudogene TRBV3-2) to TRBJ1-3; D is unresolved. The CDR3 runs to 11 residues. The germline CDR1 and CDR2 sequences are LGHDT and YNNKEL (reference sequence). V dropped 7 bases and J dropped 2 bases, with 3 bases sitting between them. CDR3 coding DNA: TGTGCCAGCACCACTGGAAACACCATATATTTT. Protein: CASTTGNTIYF.

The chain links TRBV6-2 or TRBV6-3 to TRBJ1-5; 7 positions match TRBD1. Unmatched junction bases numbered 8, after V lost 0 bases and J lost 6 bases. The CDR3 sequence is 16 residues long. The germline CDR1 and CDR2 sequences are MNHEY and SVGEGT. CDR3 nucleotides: TGTGCCAGCAGTTACTCCGGACAGGCCTCAGGTCAGCCCCAGCATTTT. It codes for CASSYSGQASGQPQHF.

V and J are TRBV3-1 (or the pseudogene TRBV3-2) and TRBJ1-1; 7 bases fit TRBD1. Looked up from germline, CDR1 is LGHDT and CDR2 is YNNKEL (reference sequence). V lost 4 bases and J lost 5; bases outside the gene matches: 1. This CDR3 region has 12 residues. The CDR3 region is CASSRQGTEAFF. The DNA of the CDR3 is TGTGCCAGCAGCCGACAGGGTACTGAAGCTTTCTTT.

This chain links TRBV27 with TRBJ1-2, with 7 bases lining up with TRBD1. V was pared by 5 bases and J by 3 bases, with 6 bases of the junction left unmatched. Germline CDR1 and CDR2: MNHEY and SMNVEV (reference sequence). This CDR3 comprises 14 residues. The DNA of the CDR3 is TGTGCCAGCAGTCGCCTGGGGACAGACTATGGCTACACCTTC. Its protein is CASSRLGTDYGYTF.

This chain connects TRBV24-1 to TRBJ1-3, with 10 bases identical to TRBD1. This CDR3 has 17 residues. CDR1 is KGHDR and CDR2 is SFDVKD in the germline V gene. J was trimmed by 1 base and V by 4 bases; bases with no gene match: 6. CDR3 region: CATSDSGQGSSGNTIYF. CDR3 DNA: TGTGCCACCAGTGACTCGGGACAGGGGAGTTCTGGAAACACCATATATTTT.

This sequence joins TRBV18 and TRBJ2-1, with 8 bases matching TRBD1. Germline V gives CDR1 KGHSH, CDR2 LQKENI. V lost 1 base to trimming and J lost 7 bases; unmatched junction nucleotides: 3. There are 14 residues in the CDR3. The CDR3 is CASSPLTGGNEQFF. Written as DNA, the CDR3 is TGTGCCAGCTCACCACTAACAGGGGGAAATGAGCAGTTCTTC.

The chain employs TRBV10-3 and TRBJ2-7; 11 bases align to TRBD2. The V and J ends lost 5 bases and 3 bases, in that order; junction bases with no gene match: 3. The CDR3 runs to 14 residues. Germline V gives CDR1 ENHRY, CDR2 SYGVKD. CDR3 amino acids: CAISSTSGDYEQYF. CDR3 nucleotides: TGTGCCATCAGTTCGACTAGCGGGGACTACGAGCAGTACTTC.

CDR3 loop: CAWRGGVVEDTQYF. In DNA, the CDR3 is TGTGCCTGGAGAGGGGGGGTCGTGGAAGATACGCAGTATTTT. V and J are TRBV30 and TRBJ2-3; the D gene is possibly TRBD2 (7 bases). CDR1 is GTSNPN and CDR2 is SVGIG in the germline V gene (reference sequence). Trimming cost V 3 bases and J 5 bases, with 15 bases left between them. The CDR3 spans 14 residues.

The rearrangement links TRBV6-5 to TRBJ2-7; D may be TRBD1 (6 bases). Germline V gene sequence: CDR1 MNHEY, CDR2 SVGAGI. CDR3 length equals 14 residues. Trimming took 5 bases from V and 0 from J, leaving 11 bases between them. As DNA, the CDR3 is TGTGCCAGCAGTCCCTACAGGGACTCCTACGAGCAGTACTTC. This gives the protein CASSPYRDSYEQYF.

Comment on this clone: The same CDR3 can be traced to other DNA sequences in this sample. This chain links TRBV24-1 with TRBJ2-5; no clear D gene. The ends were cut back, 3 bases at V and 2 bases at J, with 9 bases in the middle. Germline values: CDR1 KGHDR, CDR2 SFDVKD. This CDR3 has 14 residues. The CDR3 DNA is TGTGCCACCAGTGATCGACGGGTACAAGAGACCCAGTACTTC. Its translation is CATSDRRVQETQYF.

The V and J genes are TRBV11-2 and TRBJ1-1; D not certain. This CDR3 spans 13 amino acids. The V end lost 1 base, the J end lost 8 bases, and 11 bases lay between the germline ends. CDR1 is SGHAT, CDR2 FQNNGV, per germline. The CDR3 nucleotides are TGTGCCAGCAGCTTAGGAAGATCAACAGAAGCTTTCTTT. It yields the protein CASSLGRSTEAFF.

The CDR3: CASSLAPGNEQFF. In nucleotides, the CDR3 is TGTGCCAGCAGCTTAGCCCCCGGGAATGAGCAGTTCTTC. The chain is built from TRBV7-2 and TRBJ2-1, with unresolved D. Trimming cost V 0 bases and J 7 bases, with 7 bases left between them. This CDR3 has 13 residues. The germline gives CDR1 SGHTA, CDR2 FQGNSA.

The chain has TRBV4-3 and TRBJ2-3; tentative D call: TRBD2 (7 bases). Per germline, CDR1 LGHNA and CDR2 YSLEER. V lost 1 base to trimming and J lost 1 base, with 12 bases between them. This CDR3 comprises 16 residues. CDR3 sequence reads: CASSQGGGGGTDTQYF. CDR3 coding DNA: TGCGCCAGCAGCCAAGGAGGGGGGGGCGGCACAGATACGCAGTATTTT.

The CDR3, as DNA: TGTGCCAGCAGCCGTGGGACTAGCGGATACACAGATACGCAGTATTTT. Translation: CASSRGTSGYTDTQYF. The chain joins TRBV4-2 to TRBJ2-3; 11 positions match TRBD2. The CDR3 has 16 amino acids. V shed 4 bases, J shed 2 bases, and the junction held 5 bases outside the gene matches. CDR1 is LGHNA and CDR2 is YNFKEQ in the germline V gene.